Below are 17 T cell receptor beta chains sequenced from a single sample in a study of blood T cell repertoires in COVID-19. Sequencing was performed with immunoSEQ multiplex PCR; in TCRdb, only in-frame clones are kept and a portion is missing. The data show over 100,000 clones, 80% to 90% seen once. Sequenced input: peripheral blood. Every receptor here comes from a human donor with acute or convalescent COVID-19. The donor label of this sample is uncertain.

The chain employs TRBV6-5 and TRBJ1-3, with D possibly being TRBD1 (5 bases). Germline CDR1 reads MNHEY; CDR2 reads SVGAGI. V dropped 9 bases and J dropped 2 bases, with 17 bases sitting between them. The CDR3 totals 15 residues. The CDR3 nucleotides are TGTGCCAGTAGGCGGGGGAGAGGGGCTGGAAACACCATATATTTT. This translates into CASRRGRGAGNTIYF.

This chain's CDR3 is CASSRGTPSSGNTIYF. The CDR3, as DNA: TGTGCCAGCAGCCGTGGGACTCCTAGCTCTGGAAACACCATATATTTT. The chain uses TRBV5-5 and TRBJ1-3; perhaps TRBD1 as D (5 bases). Germline CDR1 and CDR2: SGHKS and YYEKEE (reference sequence). The length of the CDR3 is 16 residues. The V gene lost 4 bases and the J gene lost 0 bases, with 14 bases spanning the gap.

The chain joins TRBV9 to TRBJ2-5; TRBD2 aligns across 15 bases. V trimming: 0 bases; J trimming: 7 bases; junction bases outside the gene matches: 10. This CDR3 region has 18 residues. Germline-derived CDR1 and CDR2 are SGDLS and YYNGEE. In nucleotides, the CDR3 is TGTGCCAGCAGCGTAGGAGCTGGACTAGCGGGAGGGGTGGGGACCCAGTACTTC. Its translation: CASSVGAGLAGGVGTQYF.

The chain joins TRBV14 to TRBJ1-3, with D unresolved. Germline lookup yields CDR1 SGHDN and CDR2 FVKESK. V was cut by 1 base and J by 3 bases, with 13 bases left in between. This CDR3 contains 16 residues. Written as DNA, the CDR3 is TGTGCCAGCAGCCAAGCCCACATGAGGATTGGAAACACCATATATTTT. It specifies CASSQAHMRIGNTIYF.

The chain carries TRBV7-9 and TRBJ2-1, with 8 bases matching TRBD2. The CDR3 contains 15 residues. V trimming: 5 bases; J trimming: 6 bases; junction bases outside the gene matches: 9. The germline gives CDR1 SEHNR, CDR2 FQNEAQ (reference sequence). CDR3 in DNA: TGTGCCAGCAGCCCTAGAGGGACTAGTGGCAATGAGCAGTTCTTC. It specifies CASSPRGTSGNEQFF.

The J gene is TRBJ2-5, the V gene TRBV19; D perhaps matches TRBD1 (5 bases). CDR3 length: 13 amino acids. Trimming removed 4 bases from V and 3 bases from J, with 9 bases in between. Germline values: CDR1 LNHDA, CDR2 SQIVND (reference sequence). The CDR3 nucleotides read TGTGCCAGTAGTACTTCAGGGAAAGAGACCCAGTACTTC. Amino acid sequence: CASSTSGKETQYF.

This clone was counted between two and nine times. The V call is TRBV6-4, the J call TRBJ2-1; 9 nucleotides align to TRBD2. The CDR3 consists of 15 residues. The germline gives CDR1 MRHNA, CDR2 SNTAGT. The ends lost 2 bases at V and 5 bases at J; junction bases unmatched: 4. The CDR3 region has the DNA TGTGCCAGCAGTGACGGCCTAGCGGGAAACAATGAGCAGTTCTTC. Translated: CASSDGLAGNNEQFF.

V usage is TRBV28 and J usage is TRBJ1-1, with TRBD1 identical over 10 bases. The CDR3 is 18 amino acids. CDR1 is MDHEN and CDR2 is SYDVKM in the germline V gene. The V segment lost 2 bases and the J segment 1 base; nucleotides outside the gene matches: 10. CDR3 sequence: CASSLVRGTGVENTEAFF. DNA of the CDR3: TGTGCCAGCAGTTTAGTTAGGGGGACAGGGGTTGAGAACACTGAAGCTTTCTTT.

Only one count was recorded for this clone. In DNA, the CDR3 is TGTGCCTGGAGTTCCTCCCCAAGCAGGTACGAGCAGTACTTC. Its translation is CAWSSSPSRYEQYF. The V and J genes are TRBV30 and TRBJ2-7, with no clear D. Trimming stripped 2 bases from V and 4 bases from J, with 15 bases between. Germline assignment: CDR1 GTSNPN and CDR2 SVGIG (reference sequence). This CDR3 spans 14 amino acids.

This chain links TRBV5-4 with TRBJ2-6; D is unclear. CDR3 length: 14 residues. Germline assignment: CDR1 SGHNT and CDR2 YYREEE (reference sequence). V was clipped by 9 bases and J by 0 bases, with 10 bases between them. CDR3 nucleotides: TGTGCCACCGATAACAGCTCTGGGGCCAACGTCCTGACTTTC. This gives the protein CATDNSSGANVLTF.

The chain uses TRBV30 and TRBJ2-7, with D possibly being TRBD2 (6 bases). Germline V gene sequence: CDR1 GTSNPN, CDR2 SVGIG (reference sequence). V was clipped by 2 bases and J by 3 bases, with 17 bases between them. The CDR3 length is 15 residues. This CDR3 reads CAWSRRSGGDYEQYF. CDR3 nucleotides: TGTGCCTGGAGTAGGAGGTCCGGGGGAGACTACGAGCAGTACTTC.

V gene TRBV18 combines with J gene TRBJ1-5; 9 nucleotides match TRBD1. CDR1 is KGHSH, CDR2 LQKENI, per germline. Trimming at V came to 4 bases and at J to 2 bases, leaving 6 bases not matched to a gene. The CDR3 covers 16 residues. CDR3 sequence (DNA): TGTGCCAGCTCACAACAGGGGGCGCAAGGCAATCAGCCCCAGCATTTT. Protein: CASSQQGAQGNQPQHF.

Here the CDR3 reads CASSRDSSYNEQFF. The CDR3 coding sequence is TGTGCCAGCTCGCGGGACAGCTCCTACAATGAGCAGTTCTTC. This rearrangement joins TRBV18 to TRBJ2-1; possible D gene TRBD1, 7 bases. Trimming took off 6 bases at V and 0 bases at J, with 9 bases between the two ends. There are 14 residues in the CDR3. From germline, CDR1 is KGHSH and CDR2 LQKENI.

The chain recombines TRBV7-3 with TRBJ2-3, with 9 bases lining up with TRBD2. J gave up 0 bases and V 2 bases, and 15 bases lay outside the gene matches. Germline V lookup: CDR1 SGHTA, CDR2 FQGTGA. This CDR3 is 20 amino acids long. In DNA form, the CDR3 reads TGTGCCAGCAGCTTAGGAGCCCTAGCGGGAACGAAGACTAGCACAGATACGCAGTATTTT. Translating it yields CASSLGALAGTKTSTDTQYF.

This chain joins TRBV18 and TRBJ1-5, with D perhaps matching TRBD1 (5 bases). V lost 1 base and J lost 3, with 7 bases in between. Germline-derived CDR1 and CDR2 are KGHSH and LQKENI. The CDR3 sequence is 14 residues long. The CDR3 here is CASSPQGYNQPQHF. The CDR3 DNA follows: TGTGCCAGCTCACCACAGGGGTACAATCAGCCCCAGCATTTT.

The chain couples TRBV5-4 to TRBJ1-2; tentative D call: TRBD1 (6 bases). Germline assignment: CDR1 SGHNT and CDR2 YYREEE (reference sequence). This CDR3 comprises 15 residues. The V and J ends lost 1 base and 5 bases respectively, with 15 bases between them. This chain's CDR3 is CASSLRAPTGYGYTF. The CDR3 DNA sequence: TGTGCCAGCAGCTTGAGGGCCCCAACAGGGTATGGCTACACCTTC.

This clone was picked up a small number of times. The chain couples TRBV14 to TRBJ1-2, with D unclear. Trimming removed 4 bases from V and 7 bases from J, with 16 bases in between. This CDR3 has 14 amino acids. CDR1 is SGHDN and CDR2 is FVKESK in the germline V gene. The CDR3 DNA follows: TGTGCCAGCAGCCCTGCCGGGATGCCAAGTGGCTACACCTTC. This translates into CASSPAGMPSGYTF.